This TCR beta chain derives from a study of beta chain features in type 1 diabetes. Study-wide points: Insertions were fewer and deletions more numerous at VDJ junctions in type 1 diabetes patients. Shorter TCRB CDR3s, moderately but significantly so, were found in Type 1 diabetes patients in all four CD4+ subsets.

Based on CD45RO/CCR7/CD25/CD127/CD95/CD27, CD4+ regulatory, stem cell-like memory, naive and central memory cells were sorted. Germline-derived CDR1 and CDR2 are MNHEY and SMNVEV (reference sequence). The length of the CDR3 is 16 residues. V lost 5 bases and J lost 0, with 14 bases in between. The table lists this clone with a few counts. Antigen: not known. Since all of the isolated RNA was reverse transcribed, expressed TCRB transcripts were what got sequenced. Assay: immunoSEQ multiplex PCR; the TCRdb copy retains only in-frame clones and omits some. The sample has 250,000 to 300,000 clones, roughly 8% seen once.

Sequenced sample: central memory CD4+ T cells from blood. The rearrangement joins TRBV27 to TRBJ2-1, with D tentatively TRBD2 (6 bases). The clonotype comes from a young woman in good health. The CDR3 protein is CASSPGAGSSYNEQFF. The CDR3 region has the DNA TGTGCCAGCAGTCCGGGCGCGGGAAGCTCCTACAATGAGCAGTTCTTC.